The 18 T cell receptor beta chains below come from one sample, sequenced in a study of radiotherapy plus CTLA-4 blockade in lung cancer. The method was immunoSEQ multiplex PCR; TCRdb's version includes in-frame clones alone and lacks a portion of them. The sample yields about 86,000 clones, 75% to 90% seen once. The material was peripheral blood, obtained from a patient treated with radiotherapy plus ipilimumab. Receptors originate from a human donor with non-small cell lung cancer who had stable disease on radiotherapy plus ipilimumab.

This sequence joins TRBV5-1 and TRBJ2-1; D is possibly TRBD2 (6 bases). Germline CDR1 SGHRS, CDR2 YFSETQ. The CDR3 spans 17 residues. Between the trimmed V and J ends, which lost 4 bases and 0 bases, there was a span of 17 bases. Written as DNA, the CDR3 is TGCGCCAGCAGCACCGACGCGGGGTCAAGCTCCTACAATGAGCAGTTCTTC. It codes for CASSTDAGSSSYNEQFF. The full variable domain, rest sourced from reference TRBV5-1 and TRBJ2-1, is KAGVTQTPRYLIKTRGQQVTLSCSPISGHRSVSWYQQTPGQGLQFLFEYFSETQRNKGNFPGRFSGRQFSNSRSEMNVSTLELGDSALYLCASSTDAGSSSYNEQFFGPGTRLTVL.

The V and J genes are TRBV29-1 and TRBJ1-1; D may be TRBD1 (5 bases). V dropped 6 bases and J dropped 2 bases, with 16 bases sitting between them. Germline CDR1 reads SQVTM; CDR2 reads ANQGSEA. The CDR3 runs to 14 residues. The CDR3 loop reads CSVQRAGGNTEAFF. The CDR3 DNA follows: TGCAGCGTCCAGCGAGCGGGGGGAAACACTGAAGCTTTCTTT. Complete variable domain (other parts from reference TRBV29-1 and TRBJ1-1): SAVISQKPSRDICQRGTSLTIQCQVDSQVTMMFWYRQQPGQSLTLIATANQGSEATYESGFVIDKFPISRPNLTFSTLTVSNMSPEDSSIYLCSVQRAGGNTEAFFGQGTRLTVV.

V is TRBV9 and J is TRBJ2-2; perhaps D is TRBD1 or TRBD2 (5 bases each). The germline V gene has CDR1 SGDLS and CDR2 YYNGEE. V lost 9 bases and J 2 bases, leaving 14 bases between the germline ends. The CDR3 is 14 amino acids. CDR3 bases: TGTGCCACCACACCCGGGACCAACACCGGGGAGCTGTTTTTT. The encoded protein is CATTPGTNTGELFF.

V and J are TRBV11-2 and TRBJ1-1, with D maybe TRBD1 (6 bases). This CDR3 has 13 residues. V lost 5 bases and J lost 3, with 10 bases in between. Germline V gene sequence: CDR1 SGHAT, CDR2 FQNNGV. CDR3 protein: CASSRGRYTEAFF. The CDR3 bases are TGTGCCAGCAGCCGGGGGCGGTACACTGAAGCTTTCTTT.

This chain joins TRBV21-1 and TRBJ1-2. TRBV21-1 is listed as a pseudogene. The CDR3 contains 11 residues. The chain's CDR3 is CASSTLDGYTF. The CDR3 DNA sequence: TGTGCCAGCAGCACCCTCGATGGCTACACCTTC.

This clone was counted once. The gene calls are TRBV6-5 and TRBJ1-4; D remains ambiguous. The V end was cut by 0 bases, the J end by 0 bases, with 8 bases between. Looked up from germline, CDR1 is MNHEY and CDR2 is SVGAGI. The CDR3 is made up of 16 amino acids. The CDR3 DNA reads TGTGCCAGCAGTTACTCGAGGTTTGCAACTAATGAAAAACTGTTTTTT. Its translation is CASSYSRFATNEKLFF.

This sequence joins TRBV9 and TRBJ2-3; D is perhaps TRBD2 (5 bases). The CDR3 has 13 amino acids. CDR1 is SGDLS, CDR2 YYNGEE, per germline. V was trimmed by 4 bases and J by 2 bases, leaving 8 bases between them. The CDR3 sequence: CASSPGFTDTQYF. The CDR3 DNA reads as TGTGCCAGCAGCCCGGGGTTCACAGATACGCAGTATTTT. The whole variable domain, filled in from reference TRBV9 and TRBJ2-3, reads DSGVTQTPKHLITATGQRVTLRCSPRSGDLSVYWYQQSLDQGLQFLIQYYNGEERAKGNILERFSAQQFPDLHSELNLSSLELGDSALYFCASSPGFTDTQYFGPGTRLTVL.

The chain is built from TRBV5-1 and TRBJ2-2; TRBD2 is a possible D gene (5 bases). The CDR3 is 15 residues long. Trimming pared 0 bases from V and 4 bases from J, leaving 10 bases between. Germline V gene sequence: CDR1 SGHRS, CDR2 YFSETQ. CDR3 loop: CASSLERIPTGELFF. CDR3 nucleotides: TGCGCCAGCAGCTTGGAGCGGATTCCCACCGGGGAGCTGTTTTTT. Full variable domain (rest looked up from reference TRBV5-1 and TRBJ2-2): KAGVTQTPRYLIKTRGQQVTLSCSPISGHRSVSWYQQTPGQGLQFLFEYFSETQRNKGNFPGRFSGRQFSNSRSEMNVSTLELGDSALYLCASSLERIPTGELFFGEGSRLTVL.

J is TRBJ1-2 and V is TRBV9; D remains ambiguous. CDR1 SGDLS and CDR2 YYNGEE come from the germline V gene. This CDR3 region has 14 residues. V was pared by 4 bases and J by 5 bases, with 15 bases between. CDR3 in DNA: TGTGCCAGCAGCCGAATCGTCCAGGATTATGGCTACACCTTC. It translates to CASSRIVQDYGYTF.

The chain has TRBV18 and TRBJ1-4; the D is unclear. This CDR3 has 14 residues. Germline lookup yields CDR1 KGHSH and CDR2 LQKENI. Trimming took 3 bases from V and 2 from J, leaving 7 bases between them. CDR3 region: CASSPGRTNEKLFF. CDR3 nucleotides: TGTGCCAGCTCACCGGGGAGGACTAATGAAAAACTGTTTTTT.

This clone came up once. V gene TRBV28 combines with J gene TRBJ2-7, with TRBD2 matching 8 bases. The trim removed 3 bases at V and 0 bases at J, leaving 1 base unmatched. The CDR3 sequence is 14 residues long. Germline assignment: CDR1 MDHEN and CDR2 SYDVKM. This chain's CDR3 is CASSLSGSSYEQYF. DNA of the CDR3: TGTGCCAGCAGTTTGAGCGGGAGCTCCTACGAGCAGTACTTC.

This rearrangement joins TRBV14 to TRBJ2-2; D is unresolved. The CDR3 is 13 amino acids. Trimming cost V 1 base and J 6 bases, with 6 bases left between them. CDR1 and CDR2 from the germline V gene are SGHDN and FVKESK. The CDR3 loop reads CASSQVISGELFF. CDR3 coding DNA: TGTGCCAGCAGCCAAGTTATTTCCGGGGAGCTGTTTTTT.

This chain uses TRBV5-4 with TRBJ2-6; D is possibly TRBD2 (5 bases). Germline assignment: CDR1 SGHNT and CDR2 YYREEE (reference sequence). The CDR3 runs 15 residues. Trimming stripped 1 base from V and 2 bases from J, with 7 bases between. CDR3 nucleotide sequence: TGTGCCAGCAGCTTGCCCGGGACTGGGGCCAACGTCCTGACTTTC. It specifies CASSLPGTGANVLTF.

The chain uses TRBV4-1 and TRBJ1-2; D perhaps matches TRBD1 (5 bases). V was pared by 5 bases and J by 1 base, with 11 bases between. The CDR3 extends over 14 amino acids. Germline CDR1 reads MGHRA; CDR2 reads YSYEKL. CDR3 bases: TGCGCCAGCAGCACCCAGACAGTTAACTATGGCTACACCTTC. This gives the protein CASSTQTVNYGYTF.

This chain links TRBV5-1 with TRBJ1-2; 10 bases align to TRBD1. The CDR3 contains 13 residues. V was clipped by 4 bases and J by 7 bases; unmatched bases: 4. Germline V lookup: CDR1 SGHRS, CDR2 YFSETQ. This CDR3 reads CASSNDRGPGYTF. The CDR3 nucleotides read TGCGCCAGCAGCAATGACAGGGGGCCTGGCTACACCTTC.

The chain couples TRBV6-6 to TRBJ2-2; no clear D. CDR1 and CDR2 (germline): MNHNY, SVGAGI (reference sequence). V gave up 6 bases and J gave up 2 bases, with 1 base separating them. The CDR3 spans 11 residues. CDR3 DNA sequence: TGTGCCAGCAGCAACACCGGGGAGCTGTTTTTT. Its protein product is CASSNTGELFF.

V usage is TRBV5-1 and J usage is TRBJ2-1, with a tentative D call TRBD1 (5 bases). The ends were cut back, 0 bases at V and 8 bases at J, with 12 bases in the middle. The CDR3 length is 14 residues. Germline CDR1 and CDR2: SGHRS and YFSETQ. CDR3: CASSLGQRHDEQFF. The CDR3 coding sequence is TGCGCCAGCAGCTTGGGACAGCGACACGATGAGCAGTTCTTC.

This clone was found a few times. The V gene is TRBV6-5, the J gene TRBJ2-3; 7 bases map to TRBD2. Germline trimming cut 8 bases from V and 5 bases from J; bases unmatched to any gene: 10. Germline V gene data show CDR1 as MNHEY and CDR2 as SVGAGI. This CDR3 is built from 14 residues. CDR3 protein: CASRFTGGRDTQYF. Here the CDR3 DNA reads TGTGCCAGCCGTTTTACGGGAGGAAGAGATACGCAGTATTTT.